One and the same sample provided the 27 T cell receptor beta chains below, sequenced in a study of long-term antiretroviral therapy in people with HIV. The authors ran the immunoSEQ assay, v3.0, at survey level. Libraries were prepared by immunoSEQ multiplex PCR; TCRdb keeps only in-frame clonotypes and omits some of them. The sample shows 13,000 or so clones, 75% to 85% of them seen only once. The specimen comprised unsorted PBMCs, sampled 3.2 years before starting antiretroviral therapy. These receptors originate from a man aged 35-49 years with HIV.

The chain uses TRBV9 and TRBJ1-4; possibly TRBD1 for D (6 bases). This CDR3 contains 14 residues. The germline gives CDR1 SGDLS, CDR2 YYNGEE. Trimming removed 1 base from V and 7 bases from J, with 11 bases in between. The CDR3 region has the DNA TGTGCCAGCAGCGTAAATACAGGGTTTGAAAAACTGTTTTTT. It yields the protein CASSVNTGFEKLFF. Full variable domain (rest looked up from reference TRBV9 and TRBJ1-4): DSGVTQTPKHLITATGQRVTLRCSPRSGDLSVYWYQQSLDQGLQFLIQYYNGEERAKGNILERFSAQQFPDLHSELNLSSLELGDSALYFCASSVNTGFEKLFFGSGTQLSVL.

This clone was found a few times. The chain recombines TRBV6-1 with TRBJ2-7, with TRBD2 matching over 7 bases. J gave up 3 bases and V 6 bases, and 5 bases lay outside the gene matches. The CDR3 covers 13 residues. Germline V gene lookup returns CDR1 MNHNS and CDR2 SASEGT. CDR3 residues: CASRTSAYYEQYF. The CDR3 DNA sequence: TGTGCCAGCAGAACTAGCGCCTACTACGAGCAGTACTTC.

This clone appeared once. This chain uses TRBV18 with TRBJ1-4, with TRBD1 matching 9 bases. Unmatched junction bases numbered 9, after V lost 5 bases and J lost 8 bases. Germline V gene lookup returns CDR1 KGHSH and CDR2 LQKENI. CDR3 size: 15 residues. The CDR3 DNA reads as TGTGCCAGCTCATTCAAGACAGGGGGAGGAGAAAAACTGTTTTTT. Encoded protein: CASSFKTGGGEKLFF.

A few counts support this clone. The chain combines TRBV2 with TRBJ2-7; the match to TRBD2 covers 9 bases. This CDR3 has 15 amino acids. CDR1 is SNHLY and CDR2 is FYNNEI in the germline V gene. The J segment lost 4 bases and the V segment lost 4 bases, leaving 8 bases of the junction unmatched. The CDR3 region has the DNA TGTGCCAGCAGTGGCAGGGCTAGCGGGGTTTACGAGCAGTACTTC. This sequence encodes CASSGRASGVYEQYF.

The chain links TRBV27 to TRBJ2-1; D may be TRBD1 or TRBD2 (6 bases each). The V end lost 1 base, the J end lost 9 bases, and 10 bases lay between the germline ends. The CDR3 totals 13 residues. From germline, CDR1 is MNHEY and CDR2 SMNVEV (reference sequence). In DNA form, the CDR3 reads TGTGCCAGCAGTTTATTCGGGGGCGGTGAGCAGTTCTTC. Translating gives CASSLFGGGEQFF.

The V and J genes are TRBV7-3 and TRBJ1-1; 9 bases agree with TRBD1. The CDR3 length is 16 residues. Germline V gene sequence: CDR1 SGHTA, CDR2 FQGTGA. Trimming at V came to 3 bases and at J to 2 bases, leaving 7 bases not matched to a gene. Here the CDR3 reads CASSFRDRDINTEAFF. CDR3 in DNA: TGTGCCAGCAGCTTCCGGGACAGGGACATAAACACTGAAGCTTTCTTT.

CDR3 region: CASSFGDSSNEQFF. In nucleotides, the CDR3 is TGCGCCAGCAGCTTTGGGGACAGCTCTAATGAGCAGTTCTTC. The chain has TRBV5-1 and TRBJ2-1; 7 bases are a match to TRBD1. Germline loops: CDR1 SGHRS, CDR2 YFSETQ. V gave up 2 bases and J gave up 7 bases; unmatched junction bases: 6. This CDR3 comprises 14 residues.

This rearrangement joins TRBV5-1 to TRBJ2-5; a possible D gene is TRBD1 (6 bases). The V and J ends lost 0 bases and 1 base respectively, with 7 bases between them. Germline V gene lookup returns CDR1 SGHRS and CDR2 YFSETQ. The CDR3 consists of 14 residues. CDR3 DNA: TGCGCCAGCAGCTTGGACAGGGCCCAAGAGACCCAGTACTTC. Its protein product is CASSLDRAQETQYF. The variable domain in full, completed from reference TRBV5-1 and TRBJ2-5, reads KAGVTQTPRYLIKTRGQQVTLSCSPISGHRSVSWYQQTPGQGLQFLFEYFSETQRNKGNFPGRFSGRQFSNSRSEMNVSTLELGDSALYLCASSLDRAQETQYFGPGTRLLVL.

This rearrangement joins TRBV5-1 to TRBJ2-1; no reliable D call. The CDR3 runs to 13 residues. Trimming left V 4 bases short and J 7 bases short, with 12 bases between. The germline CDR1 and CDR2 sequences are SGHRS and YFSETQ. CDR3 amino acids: CASSLLEGNEQFF. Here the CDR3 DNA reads TGCGCCAGCAGCCTCCTGGAAGGGAATGAGCAGTTCTTC.

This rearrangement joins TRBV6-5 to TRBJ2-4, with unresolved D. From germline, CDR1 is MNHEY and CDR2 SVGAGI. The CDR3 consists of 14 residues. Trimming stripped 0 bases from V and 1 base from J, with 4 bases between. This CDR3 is CASSYSLAKNIQYF. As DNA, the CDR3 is TGTGCCAGCAGTTACTCGCTGGCCAAAAACATTCAGTACTTC.

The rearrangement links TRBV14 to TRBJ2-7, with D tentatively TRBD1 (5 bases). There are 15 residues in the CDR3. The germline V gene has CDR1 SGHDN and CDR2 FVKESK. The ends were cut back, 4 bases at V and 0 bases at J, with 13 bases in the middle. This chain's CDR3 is CASSPQTAPSYEQYF. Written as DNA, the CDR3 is TGTGCCAGCAGCCCTCAGACAGCTCCCTCCTACGAGCAGTACTTC.

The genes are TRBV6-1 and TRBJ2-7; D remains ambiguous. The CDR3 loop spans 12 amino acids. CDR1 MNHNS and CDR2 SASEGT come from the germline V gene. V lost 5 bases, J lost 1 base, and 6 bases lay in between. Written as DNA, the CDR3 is TGTGCCAGCAGTTCCCGTTCCTACGAGCAGTACTTC. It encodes CASSSRSYEQYF.

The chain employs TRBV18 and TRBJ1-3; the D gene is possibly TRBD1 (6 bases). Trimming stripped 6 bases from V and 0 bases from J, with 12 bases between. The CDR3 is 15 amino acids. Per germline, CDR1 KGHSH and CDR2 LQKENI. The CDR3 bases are TGTGCCAGCTCGCCAGGACAGATCTCTGGAAACACCATATATTTT. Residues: CASSPGQISGNTIYF.

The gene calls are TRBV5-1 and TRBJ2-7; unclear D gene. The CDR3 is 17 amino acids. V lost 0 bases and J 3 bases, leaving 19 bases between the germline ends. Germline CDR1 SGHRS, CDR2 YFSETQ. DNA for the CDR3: TGCGCCAGCAGCTTGGCCGGTTCAGCCCTCACTGGCTACGAGCAGTACTTC. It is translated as CASSLAGSALTGYEQYF.

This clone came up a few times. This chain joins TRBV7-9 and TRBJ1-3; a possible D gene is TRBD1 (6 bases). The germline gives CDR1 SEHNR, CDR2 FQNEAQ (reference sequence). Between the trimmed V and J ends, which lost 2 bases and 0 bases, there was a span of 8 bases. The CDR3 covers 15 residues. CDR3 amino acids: CASSLTGISGNTIYF. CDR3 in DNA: TGTGCCAGCAGCTTAACAGGGATCTCTGGAAACACCATATATTTT.

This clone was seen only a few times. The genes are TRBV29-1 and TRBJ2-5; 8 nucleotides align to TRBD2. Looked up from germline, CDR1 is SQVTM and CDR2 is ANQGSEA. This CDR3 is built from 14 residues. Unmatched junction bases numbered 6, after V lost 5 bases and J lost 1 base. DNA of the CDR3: TGCAGCGTTAAGGGGCGGGGGGCCCAAGAGACCCAGTACTTC. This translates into CSVKGRGAQETQYF.

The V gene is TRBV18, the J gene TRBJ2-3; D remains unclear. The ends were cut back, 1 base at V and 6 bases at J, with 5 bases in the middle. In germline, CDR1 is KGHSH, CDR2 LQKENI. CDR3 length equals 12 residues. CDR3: CASSPLGDTQYF. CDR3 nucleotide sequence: TGTGCCAGCTCACCACTAGGTGATACGCAGTATTTT. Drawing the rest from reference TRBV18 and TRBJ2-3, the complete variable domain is NAGVMQNPRHLVRRRGQEARLRCSPMKGHSHVYWYRQLPEEGLKFMVYLQKENIIDESGMPKERFSAEFPKEGPSILRIQQVVRGDSAAYFCASSPLGDTQYFGPGTRLTVL.

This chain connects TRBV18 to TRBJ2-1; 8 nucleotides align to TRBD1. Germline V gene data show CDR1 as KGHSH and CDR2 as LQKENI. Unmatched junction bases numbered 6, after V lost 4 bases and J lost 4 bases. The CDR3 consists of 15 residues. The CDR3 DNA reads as TGTGCCAGCTCACTCGACAGGGGCTCGTACAATGAGCAGTTCTTC. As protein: CASSLDRGSYNEQFF.

This CDR3 reads CASSSRGNNEQFF. Here the CDR3 DNA reads TGTGCCAGCAGTTCCCGGGGCAACAATGAGCAGTTCTTC. The V call is TRBV27, the J call TRBJ2-1; D is tentatively TRBD1 or TRBD2 (5 bases each). There are 13 residues in the CDR3. The V end was cut by 4 bases, the J end by 5 bases, with 9 bases between. Germline V gene data show CDR1 as MNHEY and CDR2 as SMNVEV (reference sequence).

The DNA of the CDR3 is TGCGCCAGCAGCCCCCGACTAGCGGGGGACCCCTACAATGAGCAGTTCTTC. Translating it yields CASSPRLAGDPYNEQFF. The genes are TRBV5-1 and TRBJ2-1; 12 bases agree with TRBD2. V gave up 4 bases and J gave up 2 bases; unmatched junction bases: 7. The CDR3 covers 17 residues. Germline-derived CDR1 and CDR2 are SGHRS and YFSETQ.

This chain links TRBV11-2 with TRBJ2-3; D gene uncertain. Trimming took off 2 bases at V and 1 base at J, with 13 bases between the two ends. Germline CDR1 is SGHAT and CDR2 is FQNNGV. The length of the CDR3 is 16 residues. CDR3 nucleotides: TGTGCCAGCAGCTTACTCTCCAGCTCGGGCACAGATACGCAGTATTTT. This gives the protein CASSLLSSSGTDTQYF.

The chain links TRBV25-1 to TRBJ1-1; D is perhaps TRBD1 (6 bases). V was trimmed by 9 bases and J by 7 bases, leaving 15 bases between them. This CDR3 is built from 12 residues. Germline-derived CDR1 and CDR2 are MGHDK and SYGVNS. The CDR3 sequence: CASRHGTLEAFF. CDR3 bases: TGTGCCAGTCGACACGGGACACTTGAAGCTTTCTTT.

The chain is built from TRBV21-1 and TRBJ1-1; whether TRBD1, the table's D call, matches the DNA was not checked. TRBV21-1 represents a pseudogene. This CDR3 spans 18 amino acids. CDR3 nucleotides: TGTGCCAGCACCCCCGTTGGCTTCCTAGGGGGATCAGTGACTGAAGCTTTCTTT. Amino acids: CASTPVGFLGGSVTEAFF.

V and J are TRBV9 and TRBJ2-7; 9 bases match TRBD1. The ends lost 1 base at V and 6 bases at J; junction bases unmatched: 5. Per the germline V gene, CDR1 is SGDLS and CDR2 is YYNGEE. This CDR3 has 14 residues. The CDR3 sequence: CASSVSDRGGEQYF. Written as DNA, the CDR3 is TGTGCCAGCAGCGTATCCGACAGGGGGGGCGAGCAGTACTTC.

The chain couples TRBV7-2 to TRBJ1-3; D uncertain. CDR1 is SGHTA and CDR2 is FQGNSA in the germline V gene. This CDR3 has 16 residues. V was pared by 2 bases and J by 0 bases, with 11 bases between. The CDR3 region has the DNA TGTGCCAGCAGCTTATCAGGACCGAGCTCTGGAAACACCATATATTTT. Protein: CASSLSGPSSGNTIYF. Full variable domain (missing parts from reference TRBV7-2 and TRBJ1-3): GAGVSQSPSNKVTEKGKDVELRCDPISGHTALYWYRQSLGQGLEFLIYFQGNSAPDKSGLPSDRFSAERTGGSVSTLTIQRTQQEDSAVYLCASSLSGPSSGNTIYFGEGSWLTVV.

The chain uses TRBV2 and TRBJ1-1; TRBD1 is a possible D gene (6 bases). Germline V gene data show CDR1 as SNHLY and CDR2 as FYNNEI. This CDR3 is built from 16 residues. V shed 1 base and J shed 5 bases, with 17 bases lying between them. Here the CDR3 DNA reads TGTGCCAGCAGTGAAGGGACGGGGGCAAGGGGGACTGAAGCTTTCTTT. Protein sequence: CASSEGTGARGTEAFF.

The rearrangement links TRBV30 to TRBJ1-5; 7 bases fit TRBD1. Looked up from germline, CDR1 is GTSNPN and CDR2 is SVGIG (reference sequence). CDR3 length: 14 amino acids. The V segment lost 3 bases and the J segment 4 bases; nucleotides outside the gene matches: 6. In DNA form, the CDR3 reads TGTGCCTGGAGAGGGCAGGGGGTAAATCAGCCCCAGCATTTT. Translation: CAWRGQGVNQPQHF.